The 13 T cell receptor beta chains listed next were all sequenced from one sample in a study of shared clonotypes between healthy human individuals. Clones were sequenced by immunoSEQ multiplex PCR, and TCRdb holds only the in-frame ones, with some missing. The sample gives a few million clones, around 95% of which show up once; 0.13% is in the top ten. Sequenced input: naive CD4+ T cells sorted from blood. Subset reported: CD45RA+ positively selected. All receptors come from a man aged 18 to 30 in good health.

Notes on this clone: This sample also contains other DNA sequences that code for the same CDR3. J is TRBJ2-7 and V is TRBV6-5; 12 bases fit TRBD2. The CDR3 spans 16 residues. With V trimmed by 2 bases and J by 2 bases, 4 bases remained unmatched. The germline CDR1 and CDR2 sequences are MNHEY and SVGAGI. The CDR3 coding sequence is TGTGCCAGCAGTTACGCAACTAGCGGGGGGACCTACGAGCAGTACTTC. Amino acid sequence: CASSYATSGGTYEQYF.

This clone appeared once. V is TRBV10-1 and J is TRBJ2-3; 9 bases are a match to TRBD1. The CDR3 totals 16 residues. CDR1 and CDR2 from the germline V gene are WNHNN and SYGVQD (reference sequence). J lost 2 bases, V lost 6 bases, and 9 bases had no gene match. DNA for the CDR3: TGCGCCAGCAGCGCTGGGACAGGGAGCCACACAGATACGCAGTATTTT. Translation: CASSAGTGSHTDTQYF.

The chain has TRBV2 and TRBJ1-5, with D maybe TRBD1 (5 bases). Looked up from germline, CDR1 is SNHLY and CDR2 is FYNNEI. The CDR3 is 14 amino acids. V was shortened by 3 bases and J by 4 bases, with 10 bases between the two germline ends. The CDR3 spells CASSDKTENQPQHF. In DNA form, the CDR3 reads TGTGCCAGCAGTGATAAGACAGAAAATCAGCCCCAGCATTTT. The entire variable domain, with the rest obtained from reference TRBV2 and TRBJ1-5, is as follows: EPEVTQTPSHQVTQMGQEVILRCVPISNHLYFYWYRQILGQKVEFLVSFYNNEISEKSEIFDDQFSVERPDGSNFTLKIRSTKLEDSAMYFCASSDKTENQPQHFGDGTRLSIL.

The chain carries TRBV7-8 and TRBJ2-1; 9 bases are a match to TRBD2. Germline V gene sequence: CDR1 SGHVS, CDR2 FQNEAQ. V shed 5 bases and J 4 bases; nucleotides not matched to a gene: 12. CDR3 length: 17 amino acids. The CDR3 loop reads CASSVSEREAWYNEQFF. CDR3 nucleotides: TGTGCCAGCAGCGTAAGCGAGCGGGAGGCGTGGTACAATGAGCAGTTCTTC.

The chain joins TRBV29-1 to TRBJ1-1; D gene ambiguous. The V end was cut by 4 bases, the J end by 4 bases, with 13 bases between. In germline, CDR1 is SQVTM, CDR2 ANQGSEA. The CDR3 contains 13 residues. As DNA, the CDR3 is TGCAGCGTTGTTGGCAGATTTTCCACTGAAGCTTTCTTT. Translating gives CSVVGRFSTEAFF.

Concerning this clone itself: A read error may account for a junction end that differs from germline. This sequence joins TRBV4-1 and TRBJ1-5, with D perhaps matching TRBD1 (5 bases). CDR1 is MGHRA and CDR2 is YSYEKL in the germline V gene. This CDR3 is 15 amino acids long. CDR3 protein: CASSLKGEGNQPQHF. The CDR3 DNA reads as TGCGCCAGCAGCCTTAAAGGGGAGGGCAACCAGCCCCAGCATTTT.

Note on this clone: Other DNA variants within this sample encode the same CDR3. The V gene is TRBV30, the J gene TRBJ2-7; D is ambiguous. The CDR3 covers 12 residues. V shed 0 bases and J shed 5 bases, with 8 bases lying between them. The germline CDR1 and CDR2 sequences are GTSNPN and SVGIG (reference sequence). CDR3 sequence: CAWSVQGNEQYF. The DNA for the CDR3 is TGTGCCTGGAGTGTACAAGGGAACGAGCAGTACTTC.

The CDR3 reads CASSKGSGEQYF. In DNA form, the CDR3 reads TGTGCCAGCAGCAAGGGGAGTGGCGAGCAGTACTTC. V and J are TRBV12-1 and TRBJ2-7. TRBV12-1 is a documented pseudogene. The CDR3 sequence is 12 residues long.

The gene calls are TRBV6-5 and TRBJ2-6, with D perhaps matching TRBD1 (6 bases). The CDR3 totals 15 residues. V lost 6 bases to trimming and J lost 0 bases, with 9 bases between them. CDR1 and CDR2 (germline): MNHEY, SVGAGI. The CDR3 protein is CASSTGYSGANVLTF. In DNA form, the CDR3 reads TGTGCCAGCAGCACAGGGTACTCTGGGGCCAACGTCCTGACTTTC.

V gene TRBV10-3 combines with J gene TRBJ2-3; D may be TRBD2 (6 bases). Germline CDR1 ENHRY, CDR2 SYGVKD. Trimming took off 1 base at V and 0 bases at J, with 17 bases between the two ends. The CDR3 totals 18 residues. CDR3 loop: CAISEFVWGEPSTDTQYF. The CDR3 DNA follows: TGTGCCATCAGTGAGTTTGTTTGGGGGGAACCTAGCACAGATACGCAGTATTTT.

Here the CDR3 DNA reads TGTGCCAGCTCACCCCAGGGGGCCTACACTGGGGCCAACGTCCTGACTTTC. This encodes CASSPQGAYTGANVLTF. The chain employs TRBV18 and TRBJ2-6; 8 positions match TRBD1. CDR3 length equals 17 residues. In germline, CDR1 is KGHSH, CDR2 LQKENI. The V segment lost 3 bases and the J segment 2 bases; nucleotides outside the gene matches: 6.

The genes are TRBV10-1 and TRBJ2-3; no reliable D call. The CDR3 spans 12 residues. Germline V CDR1 and CDR2: WNHNN, SYGVQD (reference sequence). V was clipped by 10 bases and J by 0 bases, with 8 bases between them. The CDR3 sequence: CATVVSTDTQYF. CDR3 sequence (DNA): TGCGCCACCGTAGTTAGCACAGATACGCAGTATTTT.

This rearrangement joins TRBV30 to TRBJ2-2; D is ambiguous. This CDR3 is 13 amino acids long. Per germline, CDR1 GTSNPN and CDR2 SVGIG (reference sequence). Trimming pared 2 bases from V and 4 bases from J, leaving 8 bases between. In nucleotides, the CDR3 is TGTGCCTGGAGTTTACAGCTCACCGGGGAGCTGTTTTTT. Amino acids: CAWSLQLTGELFF. Full variable domain (rest looked up from reference TRBV30 and TRBJ2-2): SQTIHQWPATLVQPVGSPLSLECTVEGTSNPNLYWYRQAAGRGLQLLFYSVGIGQISSEVPQNLSASRPQDRQFILSSKKLLLSDSGFYLCAWSLQLTGELFFGEGSRLTVL.